The rows below give T cell receptor beta chains drawn from one sample of a study of T cells after yellow fever vaccination. TCRdb re-called the 5' RACE reads through MiXCR, storing one row per CDR3 protein. The top ten hold roughly 44% of the sample, which has 130,000 or so distinct CDR3 sequences, about 15% seen once. This specimen was CD8+ T cells sorted from PBMCs, taken 5 days after the yellow fever booster vaccination. These receptors were obtained from a man between 18 and 35 years old who received the YFV17D yellow fever vaccine. CDR3s include the opening cysteine and the closing phenylalanine or tryptophan. D genes are given only for firm matches. Clone size is not always given. Where it is, it says once, few, many or a class for expanded clones.

. TRBJ1-5 TRBV27 . TGTGCCAGCAGTTTGGCGGGGGCTAATCAGCCCCAGCATTTT CASSLAGANQPQHF
many TRBJ2-5 TRBV7-9 . TGTGCCAGCAGCTTCCCGCGCGTCCAAGAGACCCAGTACTTC CASSFPRVQETQYF
few TRBJ2-2 TRBV29-1 . TGCAGCGTTGATGGACGTTACGGGGAGCTGTTTTTT CSVDGRYGELFF
few TRBJ1-1 TRBV6-1 TRBD1 TGTGCCAGCAGTGAGATGGGACAGAGGAACACTGAAGCTTTCTTT CASSEMGQRNTEAFF
few TRBJ2-4 TRBV2 TRBD1 TGTGCCAGCAGTCCGACAGGGGGCGCATACATTCAGTACTTC CASSPTGGAYIQYF
few TRBJ2-7 TRBV7-9 TRBD1 TGTGCCAGCAGCGCGACAGGGGAGCAGTACTTC CASSATGEQYF
. TRBJ1-4 TRBV7-6 . TGTGCCAGCAGCACAGAGCGGGGTCCTAATGAAAAACTGTTTTTT CASSTERGPNEKLFF
few TRBJ2-7 TRBV7-9 TRBD1 TGTGCCAGCAGCCCCTGGACAGGGGGCTACGAGCAGTACTTC CASSPWTGGYEQYF
many TRBJ2-5 TRBV4-1 . TGCGCCAGCAGCCAAGAACTACCTGAGGCGGCCCAGTACTTC CASSQELPEAAQYF
few TRBJ2-2 TRBV20-1 . TGCAGTGCTAGGAATGGGGACACCGGGGAGCTGTTTTTT CSARNGDTGELFF
few TRBJ1-2 TRBV4-1 TRBD1 TGCGCCAGCAGCCCAGACAGGGGGGACTATGGCTACACCTTC CASSPDRGDYGYTF
. TRBJ1-1 TRBV19 . TGTGCCAGTAGTATGGTCCCGGGACATTCTTTCTTT CASSMVPGHSFF
. TRBJ2-7 TRBV20-1 . TGCAGTGCTGTGAACAGGGAAAGCACAATCTACGAGCAGTACTTC CSAVNRESTIYEQYF
. TRBJ1-3 TRBV7-9 . TGTGCCAGCAGCTTGGGTTGGACAGACCCTAAATTAGGAAACACCATATATTTT CASSLGWTDPKLGNTIYF
few TRBJ2-4 TRBV5-1 TRBD1 TGCGCCAGCAGCGTCCATATGGGACAGCTAGAAATAGCCAAAAACATTCAGTACTTC CASSVHMGQLEIAKNIQYF
few TRBJ2-7 TRBV7-9 TRBD2 TGTGCCAGCAGCCCGCCTAGCGGGGGCGAGCAGTACTTC CASSPPSGGEQYF
. TRBJ1-4 TRBV7-2 . TGTGCCAGCAGCTCCCCAGGAACTTATAATGAAAAACTGTTTTTT CASSSPGTYNEKLFF
few TRBJ2-1 TRBV6-2/TRBV6-3 TRBD2 TGTGCCAGCAGTTACCGGACTAGCGGGAGCTCCTACAATGAGCAGTTCTTC CASSYRTSGSSYNEQFF
few TRBJ2-2 TRBV4-1 . TGCGCCAGCAGCCAAGTATCTATTCCGAACACCGGGGAGCTGTTTTTT CASSQVSIPNTGELFF
. TRBJ1-1 TRBV7-9 . TGTGCCAGCGGGCCTGCGTCGGGTACTGAAGCTTTCTTT CASGPASGTEAFF
few TRBJ2-7 TRBV20-1 TRBD2 TGCAGTGCTCGCCCTCCAGCGGGGCACACCTACGAGCAGTACTTC CSARPPAGHTYEQYF
. TRBJ2-3 TRBV20-1 TRBD2 TGCAGTGCTAGAATGAAAAGCGGGGGGGCCGCAGATACGCAGTATTTT CSARMKSGGAADTQYF
few TRBJ2-2 TRBV4-2 TRBD1 TGTGCCAGCAGCCAAGCGTATCCGACAGGGCGTAGGACCGGGGAGCTGTTTTTT CASSQAYPTGRRTGELFF
. TRBJ1-2 TRBV7-2 . TGTGCCAGCAGCAGCTTAAGGGTTCAGGGATTGAGCTATGGCTACACCTTC CASSSLRVQGLSYGYTF
few TRBJ2-5 TRBV20-1 TRBD2 TGCAGTGCTAGACTCGTTACTAGCGGAGAGACCCAGTACTTC CSARLVTSGETQYF
few TRBJ1-2 TRBV6-2/TRBV6-3 . TGTGCCAGCAGAAGGAGGGGTGGCTATGGCTACACCTTC CASRRRGGYGYTF
. TRBJ1-6 TRBV4-3 . TGCGCCAGCAGCCAAGGACGGGCAGGGAGCTCCTATAATTCACCCCTCCACTTT CASSQGRAGSSYNSPLHF
. TRBJ2-2 TRBV29-1 TRBD2 TGCAGCGTTGATGTCCTAGCGGGGGCTCGGGGGGAGCTGTTTTTT CSVDVLAGARGELFF
few TRBJ2-3 TRBV7-9 TRBD2 TGTGCCAGCAGCTTAGTGTCTAGCGGGGACCCCACAGATACGCAGTATTTT CASSLVSSGDPTDTQYF
. TRBJ2-7 TRBV19 . TGTGCCAGTAGTACCGTCCCTTCCGGGGGCTACGAGCAGTACTTC CASSTVPSGGYEQYF
few TRBJ2-2 TRBV7-9 TRBD1 TGTGCCAGCAGCTATCGACAGGGAAAGAACACCGGGGAGCTGTTTTTT CASSYRQGKNTGELFF
few TRBJ2-7 TRBV4-1 . TGCGCCAGCAGCCAAGAAGGCCGAACCTACGAGCAGTACTTC CASSQEGRTYEQYF
. TRBJ2-1 TRBV10-3 TRBD2 TGTGCCATCAGTGAGTTGACTAGCGGGGGGGCCCGGGAGCAGTTCTTC CAISELTSGGAREQFF
few TRBJ2-3 TRBV4-3 TRBD1 TGCGCCAGCAGCCAAGATGGGACAGCTAGCACAGATACGCAGTATTTT CASSQDGTASTDTQYF
few TRBJ1-5 TRBV4-1 . TGCGCCAGCAGCCAAGTTCTAGGCAGGGACAATCAGCCCCAGCATTTT CASSQVLGRDNQPQHF
few TRBJ1-5 TRBV20-1 TRBD1 TGCAGTGCTAGAGAGACAGGGGTCGGGCAGCCCCAGCATTTT CSARETGVGQPQHF
. TRBJ2-3 TRBV27 . TGTGCCAGCAGTTTCCGGCGGGTAAACAGGAGGACAGATACGCAGTATTTT CASSFRRVNRRTDTQYF
. TRBJ2-1 TRBV4-2 . TGTGCCAGCAGCCTTACGATAGACAGTGATGAGCAGTTCTTC CASSLTIDSDEQFF
many TRBJ2-7 TRBV7-2 TRBD1 TGTGCCAGCAGCCCCGGGACAGGAACCTACGAGCAGTACTTC CASSPGTGTYEQYF
few TRBJ1-1 TRBV7-9 TRBD1 TGTGCCAGCGCGGGACAGGGGAGTATAGCTTTCTTT CASAGQGSIAFF
many TRBJ2-5 TRBV20-1 . TGCAGTGCTAGAGCCTGGGGTTATGGAGAGACCCAGTACTTC CSARAWGYGETQYF
few TRBJ2-5 TRBV6-1 TRBD1 TGTGCCAGCAGTGGACCCAACAGGGGCCGAGGGGAGACCCAGTACTTC CASSGPNRGRGETQYF
. TRBJ2-1 TRBV7-2 . TGTGCCAGCAGCTTTCGGCGGGGTCCTGAGCAGTTCTTC CASSFRRGPEQFF
few TRBJ1-1 TRBV4-1 . TGCGCCAGCAGCCAAGGTGTCCCGGCGGGGATGAACACTGAAGCTTTCTTT CASSQGVPAGMNTEAFF
few TRBJ2-3 TRBV12-3/TRBV12-4 . TGTGCCAGCAGCTTTAGGGGGAGAGGCTTTGATACGCAGTATTTT CASSFRGRGFDTQYF
few TRBJ2-4 TRBV4-3 . TGCGCCAGCAGCCAAGACGGGTTCAGGGTAGCCAAAAACATTCAGTACTTC CASSQDGFRVAKNIQYF
many TRBJ2-7 TRBV4-1 TRBD1 TGCGCCAGCAGCCAACAAGGGACAGACTACTACGAGCAGTACTTC CASSQQGTDYYEQYF
. TRBJ2-3 TRBV5-5 . TGTGCCAGCAGCGAAGTCAGCGGAACAAGCACAGATACGCAGTATTTT CASSEVSGTSTDTQYF
. TRBJ1-1 TRBV29-1 TRBD1 TGCAGCGTCCTGACAGGGCCGGGGACTGAAGCTTTCTTT CSVLTGPGTEAFF
few TRBJ1-1 TRBV7-6 . TGTGCCAGCAGTTTAGGCGAGTTGTCCGGAGAGGCTTTCTTT CASSLGELSGEAFF
. TRBJ1-5 TRBV4-1 . TGCGCCAGCAGCCAAGTGGACGGATCCAATCAGCCCCAGCATTTT CASSQVDGSNQPQHF
few TRBJ2-1 TRBV12-3/TRBV12-4 TRBD2 TGTGCCAGCAGTTCCCCCACCCTAGGGACTAGCGGGGGTACGGGGACCCTCTACAATGAGCAGTTCTTC CASSSPTLGTSGGTGTLYNEQFF
. TRBJ2-1 TRBV4-1 TRBD2 TGCGCCAGCAGCCAAGGGTCTAGCGGGGAATCCTACAATGAGCAGTTCTTC CASSQGSSGESYNEQFF
. TRBJ2-1 TRBV11-2 TRBD2 TGTGCCAGCAGCGACTGGACTAGCGGGGGGGCAAAAGATGAGCAGTTCTTC CASSDWTSGGAKDEQFF
. TRBJ1-1 TRBV5-1 . TGCGCCAGCAGGTTGGGGGGTGAGGCTTTCTTT CASRLGGEAFF
few TRBJ1-3 TRBV6-5 . TGTGCCAGCAGCCGCACGGGAGACACCATATATTTT CASSRTGDTIYF
few TRBJ1-5 TRBV7-3 . TGTGCCAGCAGCTCTCACAGGGGCAATCAGCCCCAGCATTTT CASSSHRGNQPQHF
. TRBJ1-2 TRBV6-5 TRBD1 TGTGCCAGCAGTTACCCGGGACAGCCATATGGCTACACCTTC CASSYPGQPYGYTF
once TRBJ2-2 TRBV4-1 TRBD1 TGCGCCAGCAGCCTTGGCTTGGGACAGCGGACCGGGGAGCTGTTTTTT CASSLGLGQRTGELFF